A single sample gave rise to the 19 T cell receptor beta chains below, sequenced in a study of regulatory T cells in long-lasting Graves disease (dated by TCRdb to the early 2020s). Library creation used multiplex PCR. TCRdb lists the instrument as Illumina HiSeq 4000. TCR beta libraries were built with iRepertoire HTBI primers and Arm-PCR amplification of CDR3 regions. TCRdb itself trimmed the public reads at Q25 with fastp, ran MiXCR and retained productive beta chains. Entries that share a CDR3 protein sequence are merged under the most common genes and DNA. This sample is represented by about 460,000 distinct CDR3 sequences; roughly 23% of them were singletons. Around 13% of the sample comes from the top ten. The time point label for this specimen denotes: persistent/refractory GD, antithyroid drugs over 5 years with positive TRAb. For both TCR sequencing and RNA sequencing, RNA was extracted from PBMCs using TRIzol.

The sequences come from peripheral blood mononuclear cells (PBMCs), collected when the disease was refractory, from a patient treated with antithyroid drugs. These receptors all stem from a female donor with Graves disease.

This chain uses TRBV6-5 with TRBJ2-3, with D maybe TRBD2 (6 bases). V was shortened by 2 bases and J by 2 bases, with 14 bases between the two germline ends. This CDR3 comprises 16 residues. Germline V gives CDR1 MNHEY, CDR2 SVGAGI. In nucleotides, the CDR3 is TGTGCCAGCAGTTACGGTCGGGGGAGCTTCACAGATACGCAGTATTTT. Protein: CASSYGRGSFTDTQYF.

A few counts support this clonotype. This sequence joins TRBV11-3 and TRBJ1-5; weak D call: TRBD1 (6 bases). Trimming removed 0 bases at V and 2 bases at J, with 11 bases between. The CDR3 is made up of 16 amino acids. Germline V gene lookup returns CDR1 SGHNT and CDR2 YENEEA. The CDR3: CASSLERQVCNQPQHF. CDR3 nucleotides: TGTGCCAGCAGCTTAGAGAGACAGGTTTGCAATCAGCCCCAGCATTTT.

This clonotype was counted only a few times. This rearrangement joins TRBV6-1 to TRBJ2-3; D is uncertain. The length of the CDR3 is 16 residues. V was pared by 0 bases and J by 7 bases, with 17 bases between. Germline CDR1 and CDR2: MNHNS and SASEGT. As DNA, the CDR3 is TGTGCCAGCAGTGAAGCGCCCGACCCTCGGTACAATACGCAGTATTTT. Protein: CASSEAPDPRYNTQYF.

The chain is built from TRBV29-1 and TRBJ1-5; D ambiguous. Germline CDR1 and CDR2: SQVTM and ANQGSEA. Trimming pared 7 bases from V and 2 bases from J, leaving 9 bases between. The CDR3 length is 12 residues. The CDR3 coding sequence is TGCAGCGGGAAGAGCGGCAATCAGCCCCAGCATTTT. This codes for CSGKSGNQPQHF.

This clonotype occurred a few times. The rearrangement links TRBV12-5 to TRBJ1-5; D not certain. The V and J ends lost 1 base and 2 bases respectively, with 9 bases between them. The germline CDR1 and CDR2 sequences are LGHNT and FRNRAP. This CDR3 is built from 15 residues. The CDR3 protein is CASGLGQAGNQPQHF. Written as DNA, the CDR3 is TGTGCTAGTGGTTTGGGGCAGGCGGGCAATCAGCCCCAGCATTTT.

This clonotype was picked up a small number of times. The rearrangement links TRBV7-9 to TRBJ1-1; D unresolved. The V gene's germline CDR1 is SEHNR and CDR2 FQNEAQ (reference sequence). V was shortened by 6 bases and J by 8 bases, with 16 bases between the two germline ends. The CDR3 sequence is 13 residues long. DNA for the CDR3: TGTGCCAGCAGTCCAAACTCTGGCTCGGAAGCTTTCTTT. Encoded protein: CASSPNSGSEAFF.

Comments on this clonotype: A single base separates this from a much larger clone, so it may be a read error. The V call is TRBV6-1, the J call TRBJ2-7; 8 positions match TRBD2. CDR1 is MNHNS and CDR2 is SASEGT in the germline V gene. The CDR3 runs 14 residues. DNA for the CDR3: TGTACCAGCAGTGAGGCCCGCGGGGGGTACGAGCAGTACTTC. Protein: CTSSEARGGYEQYF.

This clonotype was picked up many times. The V gene is TRBV6-1, the J gene TRBJ2-7, with unresolved D. This CDR3 spans 12 amino acids. V lost 5 bases, J lost 6 bases, and 11 bases lay in between. Germline V CDR1 and CDR2: MNHNS, SASEGT. This chain's CDR3 is CASSTRRFEQYF. The CDR3 DNA follows: TGTGCCAGCAGTACGCGACGGTTCGAGCAGTACTTC.

This clonotype was observed a few times. V gene TRBV11-2 combines with J gene TRBJ2-7; unclear D gene. The ends were cut back, 3 bases at V and 4 bases at J, with 19 bases in the middle. Germline assignment: CDR1 SGHAT and CDR2 FQNNGV. The CDR3 spans 16 residues. The CDR3 DNA reads TGTGCCAGCAGCTTGGATAGGTCGACGGTACGGTACGAGCAGTACTTC. It is translated as CASSLDRSTVRYEQYF.

This clonotype has a handful of counts. The chain is built from TRBV7-2 and TRBJ2-3; 13 bases line up with TRBD2. Germline assignment: CDR1 SGHTA and CDR2 FQGNSA. Trimming at V came to 2 bases and at J to 3 bases, leaving 8 bases not matched to a gene. This CDR3 has 18 residues. The CDR3 DNA is TGTGCCAGCAGCTTAATCTCCGGGACTAGCGGGATTACAGATACGCAGTATTTT. Translated: CASSLISGTSGITDTQYF.

This clonotype was seen more than once but under ten times. The CDR3 nucleotides are TGTGCCAGCAGTTGGACAGGGGACACCGGGGAGCTGTTTTTT. Translation gives CASSWTGDTGELFF. The chain carries TRBV6-5 and TRBJ2-2, with TRBD1 matching over 9 bases. This CDR3 spans 14 amino acids. After removal of 4 bases from V and 3 bases from J, the junction contained 0 bases not matched to a gene. The germline V gene encodes CDR1 MNHEY and CDR2 SVGAGI.

This clonotype appeared many times. The chain couples TRBV6-1 to TRBJ1-1; no definite D call. Germline CDR1 reads MNHNS; CDR2 reads SASEGT. Trimming shortened V by 7 bases and J by 6 bases, and 15 bases separated the two germline ends. This CDR3 is built from 13 residues. In nucleotides, the CDR3 is TGTGCCAGCATACCTCGCGGGAGGGCTGAAGCTTTCTTT. It encodes CASIPRGRAEAFF.

The rearrangement links TRBV6-5 to TRBJ2-7; TRBD1 might be the D (6 bases). Germline V gives CDR1 MNHEY, CDR2 SVGAGI. The V end lost 2 bases, the J end lost 3 bases, and 8 bases lay between the germline ends. This CDR3 region has 13 residues. CDR3 in DNA: TGTGCCAGCAGTTACGACAGGTTCTACGAGCAGTACTTC. Translation gives CASSYDRFYEQYF.

This clonotype was seen repeatedly, ten times or more. This chain links TRBV28 with TRBJ1-5; TRBD1 might be the D (6 bases). V was cut by 4 bases and J by 2 bases, with 15 bases left in between. The CDR3 has 16 residues. The germline V gene has CDR1 MDHEN and CDR2 SYDVKM. CDR3 in amino acids: CASSYPSDRRNQPQHF. The DNA for the CDR3 is TGTGCCAGCAGTTACCCATCCGACAGGCGCAATCAGCCCCAGCATTTT. Filled out from reference TRBV28 and TRBJ1-5, the complete variable domain reads DVKVTQSSRYLVKRTGEKVFLECVQDMDHENMFWYRQDPGLGLRLIYFSYDVKMKEKGDIPEGYSVSREKKERFSLILESASTNQTSMYLCASSYPSDRRNQPQHFGDGTRLSIL.

The rearrangement links TRBV20-1 to TRBJ1-2; no reliable D call. There are 13 residues in the CDR3. V lost 3 bases, J lost 2 bases, and 10 bases lay in between. Germline loops: CDR1 DFQATT, CDR2 SNEGSKA (reference sequence). The CDR3, as DNA: TGCAGTGCTAGGGTGTCCTGGAACTATGGCTACACCTTC. It codes for CSARVSWNYGYTF.

The CDR3 reads CASSVSESNTGELFF. CDR3 bases: TGTGCCAGCAGCGTATCCGAATCGAACACCGGGGAGCTGTTTTTT. The V and J genes are TRBV9 and TRBJ2-2; D not resolved. The germline V gene has CDR1 SGDLS and CDR2 YYNGEE. The germline V and J ends were trimmed by 1 base and 0 bases, with 7 bases remaining between them. The CDR3 totals 15 residues.

The chain has TRBV7-9 and TRBJ1-2; 7 nucleotides match TRBD1. CDR1 and CDR2 (germline): SEHNR, FQNEAQ (reference sequence). V lost 6 bases and J lost 8; bases outside the gene matches: 12. The CDR3 sequence is 14 residues long. In nucleotides, the CDR3 is TGTGCCAGCAGTCCAACAGGGGCTCGAGCAGGCTACACCTTC. It encodes CASSPTGARAGYTF.

This clonotype has a count of ten or more. The chain uses TRBV28 and TRBJ2-5, with a tentative D call TRBD2 (5 bases). This CDR3 has 15 residues. V was clipped by 6 bases and J by 3 bases, with 17 bases between them. Germline V lookup: CDR1 MDHEN, CDR2 SYDVKM. CDR3 amino acids: CASSSDEGFKETQYF. The CDR3, as DNA: TGTGCCAGCAGCTCCGATGAGGGCTTCAAAGAGACCCAGTACTTC.

This clonotype has at least ten counts. The chain couples TRBV12-3 or TRBV12-4 to TRBJ2-5; D is possibly TRBD2 (6 bases). The CDR3 contains 16 residues. V shed 3 bases and J shed 1 base, with 15 bases lying between them. Written as DNA, the CDR3 is TGTGCCAGCAGTTTCAAACGGGGGACTTTCCAAGAGACCCAGTACTTC. Its translation: CASSFKRGTFQETQYF.